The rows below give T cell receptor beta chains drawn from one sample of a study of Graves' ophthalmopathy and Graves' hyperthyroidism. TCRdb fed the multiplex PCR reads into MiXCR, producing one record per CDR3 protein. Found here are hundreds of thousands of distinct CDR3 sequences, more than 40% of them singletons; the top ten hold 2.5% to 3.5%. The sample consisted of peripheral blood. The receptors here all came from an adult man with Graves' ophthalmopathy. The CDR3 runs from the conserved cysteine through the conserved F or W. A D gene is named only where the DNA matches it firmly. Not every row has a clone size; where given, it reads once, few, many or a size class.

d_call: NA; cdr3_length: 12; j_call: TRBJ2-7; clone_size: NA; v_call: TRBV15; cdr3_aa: CATSSDSAEQYF; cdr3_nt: TGTGCCACCAGCTCCGACTCTGCCGAGCAGTACTTC
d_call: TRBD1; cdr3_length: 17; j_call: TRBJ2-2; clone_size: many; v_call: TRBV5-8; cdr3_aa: CASSLAGGQANTGELFF; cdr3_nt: TGTGCCAGCAGCTTGGCCGGGGGACAGGCGAACACCGGGGAGCTGTTTTTT
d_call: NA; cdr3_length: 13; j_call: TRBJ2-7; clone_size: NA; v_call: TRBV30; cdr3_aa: CAWSSQTGYEQYF; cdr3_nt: TGTGCCTGGAGTTCTCAAACAGGGTACGAGCAGTACTTC
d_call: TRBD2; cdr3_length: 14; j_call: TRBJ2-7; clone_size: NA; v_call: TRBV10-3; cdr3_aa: CAIGASGGLNEQYF; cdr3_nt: TGTGCCATCGGGGCTAGCGGGGGCTTAAACGAGCAGTACTTC
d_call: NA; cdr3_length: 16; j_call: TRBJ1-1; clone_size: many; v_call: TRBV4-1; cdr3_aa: CASSQAQFQADTEAFF; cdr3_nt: TGCGCCAGCAGCCAAGCCCAGTTCCAAGCGGACACTGAAGCTTTCTTT
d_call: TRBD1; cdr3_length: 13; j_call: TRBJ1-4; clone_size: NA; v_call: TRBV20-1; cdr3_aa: CSARGQGYEKLFF; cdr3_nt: TGCAGTGCTAGGGGACAGGGTTATGAAAAACTGTTTTTT
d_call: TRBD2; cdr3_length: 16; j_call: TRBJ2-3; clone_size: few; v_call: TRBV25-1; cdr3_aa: CASRPGLAGSTDTQYF; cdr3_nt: TGTGCCAGCAGGCCGGGACTAGCGGGGAGCACAGATACGCAGTATTTT
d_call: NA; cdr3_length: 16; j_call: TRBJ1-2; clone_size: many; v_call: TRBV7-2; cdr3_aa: CASSPHGTGTNYGYTF; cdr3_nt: TGTGCCAGCAGCCCCCACGGCACAGGGACGAACTATGGCTACACCTTC
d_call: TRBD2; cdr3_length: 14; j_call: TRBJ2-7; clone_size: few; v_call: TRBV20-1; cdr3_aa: CSAVLAGGPDEQYF; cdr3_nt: TGCAGTGCGGTACTAGCGGGGGGGCCCGACGAGCAGTACTTC
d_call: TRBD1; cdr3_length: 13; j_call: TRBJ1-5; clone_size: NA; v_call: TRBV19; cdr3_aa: CARRDRDDQPQHF; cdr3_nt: TGTGCCAGAAGAGACAGGGACGATCAGCCCCAGCATTTT
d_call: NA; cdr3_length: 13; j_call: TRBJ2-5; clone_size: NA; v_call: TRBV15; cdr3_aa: CATGNRVQETQYF; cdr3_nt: TGTGCCACCGGCAACAGAGTCCAAGAGACCCAGTACTTC
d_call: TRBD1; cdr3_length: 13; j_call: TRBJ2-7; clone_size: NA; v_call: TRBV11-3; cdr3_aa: CATQRGQTYEQYF; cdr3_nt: TGTGCCACGCAGAGGGGACAGACCTACGAGCAGTACTTC
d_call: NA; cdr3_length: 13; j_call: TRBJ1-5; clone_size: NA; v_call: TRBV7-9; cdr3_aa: CASGREGGQPQHF; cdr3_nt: TGTGCCAGCGGACGCGAGGGGGGTCAGCCCCAGCATTTT
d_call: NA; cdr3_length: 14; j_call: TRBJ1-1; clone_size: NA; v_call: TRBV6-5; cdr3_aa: CASSYSFQDTEAFF; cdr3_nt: TGTGCCAGCAGTTACTCATTCCAGGACACTGAAGCTTTCTTT
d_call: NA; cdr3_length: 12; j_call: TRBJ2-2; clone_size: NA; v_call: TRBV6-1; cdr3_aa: CANAGVTGELFF; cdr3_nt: TGTGCCAACGCAGGGGTGACCGGGGAGCTGTTTTTT
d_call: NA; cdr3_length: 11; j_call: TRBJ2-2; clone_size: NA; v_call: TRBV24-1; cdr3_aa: CATSATGELFF; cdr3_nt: TGTGCCACCAGTGCGACAGGGGAGCTGTTTTTT
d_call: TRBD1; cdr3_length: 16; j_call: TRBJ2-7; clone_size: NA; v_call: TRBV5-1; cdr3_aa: CASSFAPGGSAYEQYF; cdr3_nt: TGCGCCAGCAGCTTTGCTCCAGGGGGCAGCGCCTACGAGCAGTACTTC
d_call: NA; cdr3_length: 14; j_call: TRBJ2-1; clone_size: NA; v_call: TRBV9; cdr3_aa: CASSPAGKRWEQFF; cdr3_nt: TGTGCCAGCAGCCCTGCCGGGAAGAGGTGGGAGCAGTTCTTC